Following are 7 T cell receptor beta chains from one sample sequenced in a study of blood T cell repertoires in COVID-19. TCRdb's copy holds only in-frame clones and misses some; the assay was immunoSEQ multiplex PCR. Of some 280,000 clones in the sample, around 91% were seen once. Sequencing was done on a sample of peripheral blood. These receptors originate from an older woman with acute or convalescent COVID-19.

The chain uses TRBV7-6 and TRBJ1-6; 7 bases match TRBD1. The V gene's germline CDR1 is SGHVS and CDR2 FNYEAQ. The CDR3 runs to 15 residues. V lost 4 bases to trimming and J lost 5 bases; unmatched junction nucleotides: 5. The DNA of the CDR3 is TGTGCCAGCAGCTCGGGGGACAGTAATAATTCACCCCTCCACTTT. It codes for CASSSGDSNNSPLHF.

The CDR3 reads CASSLGDWGNTIYF. DNA of the CDR3: TGCGCCAGCAGCCTTGGGGACTGGGGAAACACCATATATTTT. V is TRBV5-1 and J is TRBJ1-3; D is perhaps TRBD1 (5 bases). CDR1 and CDR2 from the germline V gene are SGHRS and YFSETQ. The CDR3 is 14 residues long. The ends were cut back, 4 bases at V and 4 bases at J, with 12 bases in the middle.

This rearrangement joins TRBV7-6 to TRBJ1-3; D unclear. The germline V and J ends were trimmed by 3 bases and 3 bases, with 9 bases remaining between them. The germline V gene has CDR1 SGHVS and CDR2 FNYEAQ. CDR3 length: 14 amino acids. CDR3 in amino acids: CASSFLGSGNTIYF. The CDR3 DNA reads TGTGCCAGCAGCTTTTTAGGGAGTGGAAACACCATATATTTT.

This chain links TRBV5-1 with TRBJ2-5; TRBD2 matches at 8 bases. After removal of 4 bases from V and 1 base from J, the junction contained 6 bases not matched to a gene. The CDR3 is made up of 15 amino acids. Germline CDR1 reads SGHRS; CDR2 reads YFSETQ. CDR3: CASSLTSVIQETQYF. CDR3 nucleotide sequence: TGCGCCAGCAGCCTGACTAGCGTCATCCAAGAGACCCAGTACTTC.

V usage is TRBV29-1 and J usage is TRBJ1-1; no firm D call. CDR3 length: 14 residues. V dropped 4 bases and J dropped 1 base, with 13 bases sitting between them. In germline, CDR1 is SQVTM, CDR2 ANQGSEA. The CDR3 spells CSVVLWGGNTEAFF. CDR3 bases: TGCAGCGTTGTCTTGTGGGGAGGGAACACTGAAGCTTTCTTT.

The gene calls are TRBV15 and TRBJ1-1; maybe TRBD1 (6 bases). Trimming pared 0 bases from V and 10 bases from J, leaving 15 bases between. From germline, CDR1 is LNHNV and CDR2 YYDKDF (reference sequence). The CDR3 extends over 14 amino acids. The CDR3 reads CATSRDPISDRAFF. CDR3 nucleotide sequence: TGTGCCACCAGCAGAGATCCCATTTCGGACAGAGCTTTCTTT.

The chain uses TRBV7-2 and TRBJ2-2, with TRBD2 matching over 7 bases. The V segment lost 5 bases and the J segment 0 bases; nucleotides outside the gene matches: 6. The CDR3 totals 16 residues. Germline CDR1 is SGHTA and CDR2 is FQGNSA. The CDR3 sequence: CASSTPGRANTGELFF. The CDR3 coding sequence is TGTGCCAGCAGCACCCCAGGGAGGGCGAACACCGGGGAGCTGTTTTTT.